Included here is one TCR beta chain sequence, with context. This clonotype was seen ten or more times. Its antigen remains unidentified. Base qualities were left out, and no much larger clone turns up one base away. This entry belongs to a study of early T cells in non-severe SARS-CoV-2 infection (dated by TCRdb to about 2021). About the investigation overall: Bulk RNA from unsorted whole blood was used for TCR sequencing, so alpha and beta chains could not be paired.

A case-control design nested within a healthcare worker cohort in London, UK, was used, with weekly nasopharyngeal swab PCR tests and blood sampling performed. Between 23 and 31 March 2020, the week of the UK lockdown, healthcare workers were enrolled and then followed up weekly for as long as 16 weeks. V has 3 bases trimmed and J has 0 bases trimmed; junction bases matching no gene number 10. Taken from cysteine to phenylalanine, the CDR3 has 19 residues. The entry retains the CDR3 DNA only, 57 bases that are in frame from base 1. Overall study outcomes, separate from this receptor: VDJdb matching was skewed toward anti-spike CD8 responses, so virus-specific expansions were likely underestimated and private and CD4 specificities were missed.

Library generation was performed with 5' RACE. Sequenced on a NextSeq 500. In the TCR library protocol, unique molecular identifiers were attached to individual cDNA molecules to correct for PCR bias and sequencing error. Both TCR alpha and beta chains were sequenced, and tight co-correlation was observed between alpha and beta sequence abundances in each sample. Under the source paper's analysis protocol: Decombinator V4 was used to annotate TCR sequences for V gene, J gene and CDR3. TCRs were defined as expanded if a significant change between any two time points was detected under a Poisson model with p below 0.0001. TCR abundances were normalised to the total number of TCRs sequenced per sample and expressed as counts per million. TRAV1-2 paired with TRAJ12, TRAJ20 or TRAJ33 defined MAIT TCRs, while TRAV10 paired with TRAJ18 defined iNKT TCRs. VDJdb, accessed 1 November 2021, was searched for CMV, EBV and SARS-CoV-2 annotated TCRs, excluding TCRs annotated for multiple antigens. TCRdb reanalyzed the raw reads on its own, using fastp at Q25 for trimming and MiXCR for clone calling, and kept in-frame beta chains. Entries that share a CDR3 protein sequence are merged under the most common genes and DNA. The V and J calls were determined by TCRdb, not by the authors. Recorded for this sample are fewer than 35,000 distinct CDR3 sequences; 4% to 5.5% of them occurred a single time. The ten largest clones take up approximately 10% of the sample.

Specimen: whole blood. The V gene is TRBV12-3 or TRBV12-4 and the J gene is TRBJ2-6; 8 bases in between match TRBD1. This TCR derives from an adult who was a healthcare worker with PCR-confirmed SARS-CoV-2 infection or an uninfected control (not recorded which). This receptor has the CDR3 CASSFLGQGARSGANVLTF. The DNA sequence is TGTGCCAGCAGTTTCCTCGGACAGGGTGCCCGCTCTGGGGCCAACGTCCTGACTTTC.